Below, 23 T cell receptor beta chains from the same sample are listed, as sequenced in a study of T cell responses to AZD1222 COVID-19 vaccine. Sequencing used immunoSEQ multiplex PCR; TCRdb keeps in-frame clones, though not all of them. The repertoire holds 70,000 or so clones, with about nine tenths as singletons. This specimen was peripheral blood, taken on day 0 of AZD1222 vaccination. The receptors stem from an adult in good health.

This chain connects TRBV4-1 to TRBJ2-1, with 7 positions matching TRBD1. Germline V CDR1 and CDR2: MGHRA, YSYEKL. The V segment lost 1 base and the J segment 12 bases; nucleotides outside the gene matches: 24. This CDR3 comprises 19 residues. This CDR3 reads CASSQAGWGRDRYNEGQFF. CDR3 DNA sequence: TGCGCCAGCAGCCAAGCAGGCTGGGGCCGGGACAGATACAATGAAGGGCAGTTCTTC.

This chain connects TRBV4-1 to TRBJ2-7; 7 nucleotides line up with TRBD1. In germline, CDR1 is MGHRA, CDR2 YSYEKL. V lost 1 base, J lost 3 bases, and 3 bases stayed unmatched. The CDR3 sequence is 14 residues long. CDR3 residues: CASSQGTGYYEQYF. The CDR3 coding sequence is TGCGCCAGCAGCCAAGGGACAGGATACTACGAGCAGTACTTC.

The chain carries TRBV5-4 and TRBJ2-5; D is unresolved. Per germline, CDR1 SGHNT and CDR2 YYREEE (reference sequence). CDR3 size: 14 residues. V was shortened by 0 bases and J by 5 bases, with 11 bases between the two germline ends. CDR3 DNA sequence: TGTGCCAGCAGCTTGGGGATCGATGGGGAGACCCAGTACTTC. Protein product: CASSLGIDGETQYF.

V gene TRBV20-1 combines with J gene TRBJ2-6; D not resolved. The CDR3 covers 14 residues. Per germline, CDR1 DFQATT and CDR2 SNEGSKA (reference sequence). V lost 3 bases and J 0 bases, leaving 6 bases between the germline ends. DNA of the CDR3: TGCAGTGCTAGTGGCAGCTCTGGGGCCAACGTCCTGACTTTC. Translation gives CSASGSSGANVLTF.

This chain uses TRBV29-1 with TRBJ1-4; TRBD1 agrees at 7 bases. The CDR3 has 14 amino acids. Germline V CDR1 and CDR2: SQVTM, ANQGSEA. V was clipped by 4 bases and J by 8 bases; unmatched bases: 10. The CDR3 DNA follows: TGCAGCGTTGTAGGCAGGGGGGCAGGGGAAAAACTGTTTTTT. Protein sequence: CSVVGRGAGEKLFF.

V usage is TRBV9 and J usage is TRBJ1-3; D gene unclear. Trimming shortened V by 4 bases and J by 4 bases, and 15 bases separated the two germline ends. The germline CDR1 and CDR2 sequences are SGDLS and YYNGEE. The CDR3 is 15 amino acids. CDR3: CASSPSGNSGNTIYF. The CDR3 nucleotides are TGTGCCAGCAGCCCGTCGGGTAATTCAGGAAACACCATATATTTT.

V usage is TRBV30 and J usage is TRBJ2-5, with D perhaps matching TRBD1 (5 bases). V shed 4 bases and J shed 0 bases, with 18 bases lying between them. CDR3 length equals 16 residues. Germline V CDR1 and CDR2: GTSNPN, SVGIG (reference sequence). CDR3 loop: CAWTKGIPGYQETQYF. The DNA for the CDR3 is TGTGCCTGGACAAAGGGAATCCCAGGGTACCAAGAGACCCAGTACTTC. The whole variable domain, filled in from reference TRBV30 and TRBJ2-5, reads SQTIHQWPATLVQPVGSPLSLECTVEGTSNPNLYWYRQAAGRGLQLLFYSVGIGQISSEVPQNLSASRPQDRQFILSSKKLLLSDSGFYLCAWTKGIPGYQETQYFGPGTRLLVL.

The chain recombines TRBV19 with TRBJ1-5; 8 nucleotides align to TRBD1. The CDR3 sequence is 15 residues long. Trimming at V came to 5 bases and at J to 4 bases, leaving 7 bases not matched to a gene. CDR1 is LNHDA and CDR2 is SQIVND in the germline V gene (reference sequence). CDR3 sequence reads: CASSPGDRGNQPQHF. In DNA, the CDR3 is TGTGCCAGTAGTCCCGGTGACAGGGGAAATCAGCCCCAGCATTTT.

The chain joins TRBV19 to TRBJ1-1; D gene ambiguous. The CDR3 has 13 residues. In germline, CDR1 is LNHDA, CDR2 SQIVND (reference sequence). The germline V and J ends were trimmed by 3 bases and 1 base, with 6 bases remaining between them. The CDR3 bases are TGTGCCAGTAGTATCCAACCGAACACTGAAGCTTTCTTT. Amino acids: CASSIQPNTEAFF.

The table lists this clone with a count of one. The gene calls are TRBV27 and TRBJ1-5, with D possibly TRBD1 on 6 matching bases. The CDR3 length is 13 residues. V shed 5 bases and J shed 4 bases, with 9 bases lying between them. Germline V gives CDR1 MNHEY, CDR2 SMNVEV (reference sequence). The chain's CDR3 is CASSEGVNQPQHF. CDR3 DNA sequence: TGTGCCAGCAGTGAGGGGGTAAATCAGCCCCAGCATTTT.

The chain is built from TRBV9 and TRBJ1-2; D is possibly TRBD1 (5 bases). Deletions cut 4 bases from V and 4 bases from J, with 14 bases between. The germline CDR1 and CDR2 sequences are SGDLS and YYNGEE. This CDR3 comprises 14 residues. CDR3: CASSPQTVTYGYTF. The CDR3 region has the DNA TGTGCCAGCAGCCCCCAGACAGTAACCTATGGCTACACCTTC.

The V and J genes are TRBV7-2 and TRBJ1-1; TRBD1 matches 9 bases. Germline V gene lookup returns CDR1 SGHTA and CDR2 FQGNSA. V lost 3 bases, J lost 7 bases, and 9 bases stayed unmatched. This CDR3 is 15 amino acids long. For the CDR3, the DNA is TGTGCCAGCAGCTTCATAGCGGGACAGGGCTATGAAGCTTTCTTT. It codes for CASSFIAGQGYEAFF.

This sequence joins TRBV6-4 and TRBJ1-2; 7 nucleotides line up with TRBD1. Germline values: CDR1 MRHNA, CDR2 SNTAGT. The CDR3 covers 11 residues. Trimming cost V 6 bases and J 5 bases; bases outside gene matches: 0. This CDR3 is CASRGQYGYTF. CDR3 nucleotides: TGTGCCAGCAGGGGACAGTATGGCTACACCTTC.

The CDR3 is CASSPERGTDSTGELFF. CDR3 in DNA: TGTGCCAGCAGCCCAGAAAGAGGGACAGACTCCACCGGGGAGCTGTTTTTT. This rearrangement joins TRBV11-2 to TRBJ2-2, with 7 bases fitting TRBD1. The CDR3 covers 17 residues. J lost 4 bases, V lost 5 bases, and 13 bases had no gene match. Looked up from germline, CDR1 is SGHAT and CDR2 is FQNNGV.

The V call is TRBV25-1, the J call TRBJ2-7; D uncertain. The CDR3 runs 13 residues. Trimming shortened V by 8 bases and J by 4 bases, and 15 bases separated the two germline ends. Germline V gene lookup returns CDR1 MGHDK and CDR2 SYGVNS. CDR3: CASLGRGLYEQYF. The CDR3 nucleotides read TGTGCCAGCCTTGGCAGAGGCCTTTACGAGCAGTACTTC.

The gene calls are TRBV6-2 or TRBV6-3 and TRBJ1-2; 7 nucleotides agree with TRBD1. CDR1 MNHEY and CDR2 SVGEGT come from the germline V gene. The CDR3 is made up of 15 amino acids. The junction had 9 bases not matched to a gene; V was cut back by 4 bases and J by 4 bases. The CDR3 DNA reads TGTGCCAGCAGTTCCCCCCTGACAGGGACCTATGGCTACACCTTC. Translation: CASSSPLTGTYGYTF.

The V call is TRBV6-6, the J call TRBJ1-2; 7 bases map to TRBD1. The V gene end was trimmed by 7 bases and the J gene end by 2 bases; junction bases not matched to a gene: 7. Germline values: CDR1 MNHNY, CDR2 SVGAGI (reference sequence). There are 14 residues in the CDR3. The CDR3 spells CASTKTGSNYGYTF. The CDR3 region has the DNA TGTGCCAGCACCAAGACAGGGTCGAACTATGGCTACACCTTC.

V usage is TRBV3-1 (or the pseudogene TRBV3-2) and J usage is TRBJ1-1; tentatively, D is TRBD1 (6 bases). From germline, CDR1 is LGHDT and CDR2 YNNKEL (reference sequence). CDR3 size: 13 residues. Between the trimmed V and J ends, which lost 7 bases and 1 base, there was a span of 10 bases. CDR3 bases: TGTGCCAGCATGCTACAGGGGAACACTGAAGCTTTCTTT. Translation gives CASMLQGNTEAFF.

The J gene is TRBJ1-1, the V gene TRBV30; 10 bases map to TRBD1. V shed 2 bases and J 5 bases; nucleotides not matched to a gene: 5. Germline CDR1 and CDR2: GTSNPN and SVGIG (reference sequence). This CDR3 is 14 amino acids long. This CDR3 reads CAWSWDRGGTEAFF. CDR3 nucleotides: TGTGCCTGGAGTTGGGACAGGGGTGGGACTGAAGCTTTCTTT.

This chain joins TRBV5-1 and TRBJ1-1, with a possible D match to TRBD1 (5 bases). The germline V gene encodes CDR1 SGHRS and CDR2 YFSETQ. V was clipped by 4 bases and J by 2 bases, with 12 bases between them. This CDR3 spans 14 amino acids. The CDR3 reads CASSQPTVNTEAFF. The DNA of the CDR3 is TGCGCCAGCAGCCAACCGACAGTAAACACTGAAGCTTTCTTT.

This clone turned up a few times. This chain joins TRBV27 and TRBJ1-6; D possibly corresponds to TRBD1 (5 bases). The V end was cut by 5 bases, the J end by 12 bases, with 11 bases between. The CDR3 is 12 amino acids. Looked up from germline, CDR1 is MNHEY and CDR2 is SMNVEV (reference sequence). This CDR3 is CASSPPGLPLHF. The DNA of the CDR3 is TGTGCCAGCAGTCCCCCGGGGCTACCCCTCCACTTT.

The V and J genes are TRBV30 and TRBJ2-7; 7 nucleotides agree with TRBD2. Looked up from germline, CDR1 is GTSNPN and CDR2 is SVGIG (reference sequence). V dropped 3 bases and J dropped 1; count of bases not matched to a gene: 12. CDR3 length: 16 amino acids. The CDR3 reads CAWSDPGTTTSYEQYF. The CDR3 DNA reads TGTGCCTGGAGCGATCCCGGGACTACAACTTCCTACGAGCAGTACTTC.

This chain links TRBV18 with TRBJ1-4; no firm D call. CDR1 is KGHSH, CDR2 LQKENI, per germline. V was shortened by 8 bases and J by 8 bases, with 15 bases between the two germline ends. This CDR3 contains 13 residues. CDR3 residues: CASGREVKEKLFF. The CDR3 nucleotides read TGTGCCAGCGGGAGAGAAGTGAAGGAAAAACTGTTTTTT.